The next 4 T cell receptor beta chains were all read from a single sample in a study of molecular identifiers for immune sequencing clone quantification. TCRdb reanalysed the PCR reads using MiXCR and keeps one entry per CDR3 protein. The sample carries under 800,000 distinct CDR3 sequences, 25% recorded once. Sample: naive CD8+ T cells from blood, with Jurkat cell RNA spiked in. Subset reported: FACS-sorted CD8+CD4-CCR7+CD45RA+ naive T cells. The receptors come from a human donor in good health. Some libraries in this study had Jurkat cell RNA spiked in.

This clonotype came up a few times. The V gene is TRBV7-2, the J gene TRBJ1-1, with unresolved D. This CDR3 contains 15 residues. CDR1 and CDR2 from the germline V gene are SGHTA and FQGNSA. The V and J ends lost 5 bases and 4 bases respectively, with 17 bases between them. The CDR3 region has the DNA TGTGCCAGCAGCGTAATCTCCCATGAAGGCACTGAAGCTTTCTTT. Its protein product is CASSVISHEGTEAFF.

This clonotype showed up just a few times. The chain employs TRBV12-3 or TRBV12-4 and TRBJ2-1; 7 positions agree with TRBD2. V gave up 3 bases and J gave up 3 bases; unmatched junction bases: 8. CDR3 length equals 16 residues. The CDR3 region has the DNA TGTGCCAGCAGTTTCCCAGTGGGGGGGGTCTACAATGAGCAGTTCTTC. Translating it yields CASSFPVGGVYNEQFF.

This clonotype was detected only once. A much more abundant neighbour one base away suggests this may be a read error. The V and J genes are TRBV5-3 and TRBJ1-5, with D unclear. TRBV5-3 carries the ORF label, with uncertain function. This CDR3 is built from 15 residues. CDR3 nucleotide sequence: TGTGCCAGCAGCTTGGTGGCAGAGAGCAAACAGCCCCAGCATTTT. Translation gives CASSLVAESKQPQHF.

In its sample, this clonotype was seen once. A much larger clone lies one base from this, so it may be a read error. This sequence joins TRBV15 and TRBJ2-3; 9 nucleotides align to TRBD2. The CDR3 loop spans 17 amino acids. From germline, CDR1 is LNHNV and CDR2 YYDKDF (reference sequence). In DNA, the CDR3 is TGTGCCACCAACAGAGATCGGCGGACTAGCGTCCCAGATACGCAGTATTTT. Its translation: CATNRDRRTSVPDTQYF.